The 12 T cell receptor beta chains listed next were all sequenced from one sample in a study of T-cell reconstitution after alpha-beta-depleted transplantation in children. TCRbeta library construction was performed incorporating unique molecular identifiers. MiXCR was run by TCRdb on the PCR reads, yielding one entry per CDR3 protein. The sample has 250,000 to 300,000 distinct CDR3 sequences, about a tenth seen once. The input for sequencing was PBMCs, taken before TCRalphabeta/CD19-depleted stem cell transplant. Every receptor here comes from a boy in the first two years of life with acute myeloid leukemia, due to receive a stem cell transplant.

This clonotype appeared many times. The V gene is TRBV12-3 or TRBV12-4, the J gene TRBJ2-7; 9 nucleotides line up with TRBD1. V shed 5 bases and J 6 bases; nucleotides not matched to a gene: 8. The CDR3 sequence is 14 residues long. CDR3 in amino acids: CASSIRTGEIEQYF. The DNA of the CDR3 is TGTGCCAGCAGTATACGGACAGGGGAAATCGAGCAGTACTTC.

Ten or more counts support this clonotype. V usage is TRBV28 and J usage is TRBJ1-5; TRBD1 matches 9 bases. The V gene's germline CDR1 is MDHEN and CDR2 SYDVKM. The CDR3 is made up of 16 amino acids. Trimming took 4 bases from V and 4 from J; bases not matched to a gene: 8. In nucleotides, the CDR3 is TGTGCCAGCAGTTCGGACAGGGGCTTAAGAAATCAGCCCCAGCATTTT. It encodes CASSSDRGLRNQPQHF.

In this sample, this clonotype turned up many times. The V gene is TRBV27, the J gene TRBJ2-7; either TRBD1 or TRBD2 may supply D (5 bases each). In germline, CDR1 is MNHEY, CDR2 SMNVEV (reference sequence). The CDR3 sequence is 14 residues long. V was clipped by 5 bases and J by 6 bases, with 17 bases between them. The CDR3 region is CASSPRGPDLEQYF. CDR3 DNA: TGTGCCAGCAGTCCCCGGGGACCAGACCTCGAGCAGTACTTC.

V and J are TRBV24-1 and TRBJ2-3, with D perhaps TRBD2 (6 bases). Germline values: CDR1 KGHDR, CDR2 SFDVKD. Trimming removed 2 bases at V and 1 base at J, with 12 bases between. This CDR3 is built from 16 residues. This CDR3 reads CATSDSAPSGTDTQYF. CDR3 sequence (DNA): TGTGCCACCAGTGATTCTGCGCCTAGCGGCACAGATACGCAGTATTTT.

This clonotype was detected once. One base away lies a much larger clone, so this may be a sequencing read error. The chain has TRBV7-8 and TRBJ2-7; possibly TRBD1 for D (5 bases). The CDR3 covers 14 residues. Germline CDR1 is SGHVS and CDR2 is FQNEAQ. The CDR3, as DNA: TGTGCCAGCAGCTTAGAAGGGGTCTCCTACGAGCGGTACTTC. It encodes CASSLEGVSYERYF.

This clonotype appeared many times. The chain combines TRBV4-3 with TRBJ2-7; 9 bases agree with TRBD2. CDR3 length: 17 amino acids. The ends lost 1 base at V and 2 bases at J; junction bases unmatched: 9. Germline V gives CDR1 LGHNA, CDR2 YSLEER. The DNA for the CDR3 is TGCGCCAGCAGCCAAGCCCGAGGGGGCGGGAGGGCCTACGAGCAGTACTTC. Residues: CASSQARGGGRAYEQYF.

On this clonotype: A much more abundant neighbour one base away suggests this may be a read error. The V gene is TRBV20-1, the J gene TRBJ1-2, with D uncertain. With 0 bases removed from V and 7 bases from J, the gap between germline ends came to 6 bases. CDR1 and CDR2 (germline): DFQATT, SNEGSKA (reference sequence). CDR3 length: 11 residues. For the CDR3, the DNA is TGCAGTGCTAGAGACAGGTTTGGCTACACCTTC. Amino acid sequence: CSARDRFGYTF.

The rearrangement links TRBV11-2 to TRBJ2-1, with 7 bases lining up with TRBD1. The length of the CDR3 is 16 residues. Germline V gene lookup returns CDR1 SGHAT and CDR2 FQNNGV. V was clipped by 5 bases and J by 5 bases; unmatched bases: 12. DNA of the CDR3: TGTGCCAGCAGCCCCCCCGTGACAGGGTGGGACAATGAGCAGTTCTTC. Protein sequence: CASSPPVTGWDNEQFF.

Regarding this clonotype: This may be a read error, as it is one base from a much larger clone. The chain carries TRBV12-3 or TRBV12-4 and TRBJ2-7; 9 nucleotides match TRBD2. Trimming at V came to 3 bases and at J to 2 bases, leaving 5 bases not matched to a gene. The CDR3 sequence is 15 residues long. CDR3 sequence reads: CASSFAAGGAYEQYF. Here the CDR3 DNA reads TGTGCCAGCAGTTTTGCGGCGGGGGGGGCCTACGAGCAGTACTTC.

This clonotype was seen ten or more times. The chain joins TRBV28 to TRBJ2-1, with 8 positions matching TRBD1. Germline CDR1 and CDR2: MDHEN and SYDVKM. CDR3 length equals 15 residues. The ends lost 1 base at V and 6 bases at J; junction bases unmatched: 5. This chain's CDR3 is CASSLSGTGLNEQFF. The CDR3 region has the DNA TGTGCCAGCAGTTTATCCGGGACAGGTCTCAATGAGCAGTTCTTC.

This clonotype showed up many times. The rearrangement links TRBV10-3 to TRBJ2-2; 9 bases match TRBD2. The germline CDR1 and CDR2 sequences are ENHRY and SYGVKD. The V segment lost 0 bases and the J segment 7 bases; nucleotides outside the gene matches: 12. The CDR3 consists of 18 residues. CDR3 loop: CAISESNSGGTDSGELFF. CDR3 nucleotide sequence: TGTGCCATCAGTGAGTCGAACAGCGGGGGGACGGACAGCGGGGAGCTGTTTTTT.

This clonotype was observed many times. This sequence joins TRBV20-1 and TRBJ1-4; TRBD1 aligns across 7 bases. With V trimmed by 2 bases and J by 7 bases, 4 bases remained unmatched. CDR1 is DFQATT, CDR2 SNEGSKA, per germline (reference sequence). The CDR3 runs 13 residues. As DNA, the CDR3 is TGCAGTGCTAGATCAGGGGGTCTTGAAAAACTGTTTTTT. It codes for CSARSGGLEKLFF.